This is a list of T cell receptor beta chains from one sample in a study of cytomegalovirus exposure and HLA in healthy donors. Clones were sequenced by immunoSEQ multiplex PCR, and TCRdb holds only the in-frame ones, with some missing. The profile shows roughly 140,000 clones, about 64% of them singletons. The sample consisted of PBMCs. The receptors shown here come from a man aged 55-75 years in good health and CMV-seronegative. The CDR3 runs from the conserved cysteine through the conserved F or W. Fields, in order: J gene, D gene, V gene, clone size, CDR3 DNA, CDR3 protein. A D gene is named only where the DNA matches it firmly. Clone size is stated in some rows and not others, as once, few, many or a class when expanded.

TRBJ2-1	TRBD1	TRBV5-8	few	TGTGCCAGCAGCTCGGGACAGGGATACAATGAGCAGTTCTTC	CASSSGQGYNEQFF
TRBJ2-1	TRBD2	TRBV6-5	-	TGTGCCACCCGGACTAGCGGGAGAGGTGAGCAGTTCTTC	CATRTSGRGEQFF
TRBJ2-1	-	TRBV5-1	-	TGCGCCAGCAGGGGATCTAGCGCCGTGGGTGAGCAGTTCTTC	CASRGSSAVGEQFF
TRBJ1-4	TRBD1	TRBV30	-	TGTGCCTGGAGAACGACAGGGGGTAATGAAAAACTGTTTTTT	CAWRTTGGNEKLFF
TRBJ2-5	TRBD2	TRBV19	-	TGTGCCAGTAGTATGGGGACTAGCGGGCCATTCCAAGAGACCCAGTACTTC	CASSMGTSGPFQETQYF
TRBJ1-1	TRBD1	TRBV5-1	-	TGCGCCAGCAGCTTGCCGGGGGACAGGGGGTCTGAAGCTTTCTTT	CASSLPGDRGSEAFF
TRBJ1-1	-	TRBV18	-	TGTGCCAGCTCACCGTGGGCAAGGGGCGGTGGCACTGAAGCTTTCTTT	CASSPWARGGGTEAFF
TRBJ1-2	TRBD1	TRBV28	-	TGTGCCAGCAGTCCTCCCCACAGGGGCGACTATGGCTACACCTTC	CASSPPHRGDYGYTF
TRBJ2-3	TRBD2	TRBV4-3	-	TGCGCCAGCAGCCAAGATGTAGCGGGAGTGCTTCCTACAGATACGCAGTATTTT	CASSQDVAGVLPTDTQYF
TRBJ2-3	-	TRBV10-3	-	TGTGCCACCGAAGACAGAACAGATACGCAGTATTTT	CATEDRTDTQYF
TRBJ2-1	-	TRBV7-3	-	TGTGCCAGCAGCCCCTCGGGAAAGTACAATGAAGAGCAGTTCTTC	CASSPSGKYNEEQFF
TRBJ1-2	TRBD1	TRBV30	-	TGTGCCTGGGAACAGGGGATACGCTACACCTTC	CAWEQGIRYTF
TRBJ1-5	TRBD1	TRBV2	-	TGTGCCAGCAGGTTGACAGGGGGCGAAGACAATCAGCCCCAGCATTTT	CASRLTGGEDNQPQHF
TRBJ2-2	TRBD1	TRBV19	-	TGTGCCAGTAGTATCCAGGGGGATAGCGGGGAGCTGTTTTTT	CASSIQGDSGELFF
TRBJ2-7	-	TRBV7-8	once	TGTGCCAGCAGCGTTAGCGGAACCAACTACGAGCAGTACTTC	CASSVSGTNYEQYF
TRBJ2-3	TRBD2	TRBV6-6	-	TGTGCCAGCAGTTACCGCGGGAGGGCTGATACGCAGTATTTT	CASSYRGRADTQYF
TRBJ2-5	TRBD1	TRBV7-9	-	TGTGCCAGCAGCTTGGACAGGGGGCTACAAGAGACCCAGTACTTC	CASSLDRGLQETQYF
TRBJ2-7	-	TRBV19	few	TGTGCCAGTAGCCGTAGACAGGATGGATACGAGCAGTACTTC	CASSRRQDGYEQYF
TRBJ1-3	-	TRBV6-5	-	TGTGCCAGCAGCCCGGACGGGGGGCCTGGAAACACCATATATTTT	CASSPDGGPGNTIYF
TRBJ2-5	-	TRBV28	-	TGTGCCAGCCTTAGTTGGGAGACCCAGTACTTC	CASLSWETQYF
TRBJ2-3	TRBD2	TRBV5-4	once	TGTGCCAGCAGCGACCGCGGGAGGGTACCAGATACGCAGTATTTT	CASSDRGRVPDTQYF
TRBJ2-6	-	TRBV30	-	TGTGCCGGAACAGGATTCTCTGGGGCCAACGTCCTGACTTTC	CAGTGFSGANVLTF
TRBJ1-5	-	TRBV4-3	few	TGCGCCAGCAGCCAAGGCCGTAGTGATAGCAATCAGCCCCAGCATTTT	CASSQGRSDSNQPQHF
TRBJ2-1	TRBD2	TRBV28	few	TGTGCCAGCAGTTCCCGACTAGCGGCCATTCCCTACAATGAGCAGTTCTTC	CASSSRLAAIPYNEQFF
TRBJ2-2	-	TRBV7-3	few	TGTGCCAGCAGCTTAACGACGGGGGCCGGGGAGCTGTTTTTT	CASSLTTGAGELFF
TRBJ2-7	TRBD2	TRBV5-4	-	TGTGCCAGCAGCTCCGGACTAGCGGGAGGTAGAGAGCAGTACTTC	CASSSGLAGGREQYF
TRBJ2-7	-	TRBV10-3	-	TGTGCCATCCCTGACCCCAGGGGTCATAAGCAGTACTTC	CAIPDPRGHKQYF
TRBJ2-3	-	TRBV7-3	-	TGTGCCAGCAGCTTAAGCGTGGCAGGAAGAAGCACAGATACGCAGTATTTT	CASSLSVAGRSTDTQYF
TRBJ1-2	-	TRBV28	-	TGTGCCAGCAGTTTATCGGGGTATGGCTACACCTTC	CASSLSGYGYTF
TRBJ1-4	TRBD1	TRBV30	few	TGTGCCTGGAGTGTACGGGGTCAGGGGGAGTATTTT	CAWSVRGQGEYF
TRBJ2-1	TRBD2	TRBV27	-	TGTGCCAGCAGTCTCAGCGGGAGCTCCTACAATGAGCAGTTCTTC	CASSLSGSSYNEQFF
TRBJ1-5	-	TRBV4-1	-	TGCGCCAGCAGCCAAGATCAGTGGGGGCTGGGTCAGCCCCAGCATTTT	CASSQDQWGLGQPQHF
TRBJ1-5	-	TRBV18	-	TGTGCCAGCTCACCTGACAGCGGGGGACAGCCCCAGCATTTT	CASSPDSGGQPQHF
TRBJ1-2	TRBD1	TRBV25-1	-	TGTGCCAGCAGTGAATGGACGACAGGGGGCGACTATGGCTACACCTTC	CASSEWTTGGDYGYTF
TRBJ1-5	-	TRBV30	-	TGTGCCTGGAGTGAAACGGGAAATCAGCCCCAGCATTTT	CAWSETGNQPQHF
TRBJ2-3	TRBD2	TRBV4-1	-	TGCGCCAGCAGCCAAGATAATCTAGCGGGAGATCTCGATACGCAGTATTTT	CASSQDNLAGDLDTQYF
TRBJ2-3	-	TRBV19	-	TGTGCCAGTAGTATTAGGAGCTCCAGCACAGATACGCAGTATTTT	CASSIRSSSTDTQYF
TRBJ2-1	TRBD2	TRBV10-3	-	TGTGCCATCAGTGTAACCCGGGAGGACAATGAGCAGTTCTTC	CAISVTREDNEQFF
TRBJ2-7	TRBD1	TRBV30	-	TGTGCCTGGAAAAGGGACAGCACCACCTACGAGCAGTACTTC	CAWKRDSTTYEQYF